These 7 T cell receptor beta chains were sequenced from one sample in a study of T cell repertoires in cytomegalovirus infection. TCRdb fed the reads into MiXCR, producing one record per CDR3 protein. The top ten hold more than 8.5% of the sample, which has about 460,000 distinct CDR3 sequences, 11% seen once. The sample was PBMCs. These receptors were obtained from a human donor in good health (CMV status not recorded). Some clones in this sample may be carry-over from other donors' samples.

This clonotype was picked up a small number of times. The genes are TRBV5-5 and TRBJ2-1; a weak D match, TRBD1 (5 bases). The CDR3 is made up of 12 amino acids. V lost 4 bases and J 12 bases, leaving 14 bases between the germline ends. CDR1 and CDR2 (germline): SGHKS, YYEKEE (reference sequence). In DNA, the CDR3 is TGTGCCAGCAGCCTGGACGGTAGGGGGCAGTTCTTC. Its translation: CASSLDGRGQFF. The full variable domain, its missing parts supplied by reference TRBV5-5 and TRBJ2-1, is DAGVTQSPTHLIKTRGQQVTLRCSPISGHKSVSWYQQVLGQGPQFIFQYYEKEERGRGNFPDRFSARQFPNYSSELNVNALLLGDSALYLCASSLDGRGQFFGPGTRLTVL.

The rearrangement joins TRBV2 to TRBJ1-4; tentative D call: TRBD1 (5 bases). Between the trimmed V and J ends, which lost 8 bases and 8 bases, there was a span of 15 bases. Germline V CDR1 and CDR2: SNHLY, FYNNEI. The CDR3 covers 13 residues. As DNA, the CDR3 is TGTGCCAGCGGCCGATCTCCAGGGGAAAAACTGTTTTTT. Protein: CASGRSPGEKLFF.

This clonotype was detected ten times or more. The rearrangement links TRBV7-2 to TRBJ2-7; 7 bases align to TRBD1. Germline loops: CDR1 SGHTA, CDR2 FQGNSA. After removal of 3 bases from V and 3 bases from J, the junction contained 5 bases not matched to a gene. The CDR3 length is 14 residues. CDR3 DNA sequence: TGTGCCAGCAGCTTCCGGGACAGAGACTACGAGCAGTACTTC. Its protein is CASSFRDRDYEQYF.

This clonotype came up many times. V usage is TRBV7-3 and J usage is TRBJ2-2; D remains ambiguous. V gave up 6 bases and J gave up 2 bases, with 13 bases separating them. CDR1 is SGHTA, CDR2 FQGTGA, per germline. The CDR3 runs to 15 residues. This CDR3 reads CASRRTAANTGELFF. The CDR3 DNA sequence: TGTGCCAGCAGGCGGACCGCAGCTAACACCGGGGAGCTGTTTTTT.

There are a few counts of this clonotype. The chain combines TRBV28 with TRBJ1-2, with unresolved D. Trimming removed 6 bases at V and 0 bases at J, with 17 bases between. Germline V gene data show CDR1 as MDHEN and CDR2 as SYDVKM. The CDR3 is made up of 16 amino acids. The CDR3 DNA sequence: TGTGCCAGCAGCCGGGAGCCCGCCTTGGCTAACTATGGCTACACCTTC. Protein product: CASSREPALANYGYTF.

This clonotype has ten or more counts. The chain links TRBV3-1 to TRBJ1-1; no definite D call. Germline lookup yields CDR1 LGHDT and CDR2 YNNKEL (reference sequence). V was cut by 3 bases and J by 7 bases, with 12 bases left in between. The CDR3 is 13 residues long. The chain's CDR3 is CASSHDLGSEAFF. DNA for the CDR3: TGTGCCAGCAGCCATGACTTAGGGAGTGAAGCTTTCTTT.

The J gene is TRBJ2-1, the V gene TRBV19; maybe TRBD2 (5 bases). Germline CDR1 LNHDA, CDR2 SQIVND (reference sequence). Trimming took 6 bases from V and 0 from J, leaving 12 bases between them. The CDR3 totals 15 residues. CDR3 protein: CASSRTRTSYNEQFF. The CDR3 DNA follows: TGTGCCAGTAGCCGGACTCGGACCTCCTACAATGAGCAGTTCTTC.